This is a list of T cell receptor beta chains from one sample in a study of cytomegalovirus exposure and HLA in healthy donors. Measured with immunoSEQ multiplex PCR; TCRdb has only the in-frame clones, and not every one. The sample consists of more than 95,000 clones, around nine tenths of them appearing once. Input material: PBMCs. Receptors originate from a woman under 30 in good health and CMV-seronegative. Each CDR3 is given with its conserved first and last residue.

V gene	J gene	CDR3 protein
TRBV7-9	TRBJ1-2	CASSLEGLIKYGYTF
TRBV7-8	TRBJ1-5	CASSLASRQGGYQPQHF
TRBV30	TRBJ2-4	CAWSVRAGGGGKNIQYF
TRBV5-6	TRBJ2-7	CASSYGPGGSSYEQYF
TRBV2	TRBJ1-1	CASNKGVTEAFF
TRBV9	TRBJ2-7	CASSVGLAGIDEQYF
TRBV11-2	TRBJ2-7	CASRKTGQGATYEQYF
TRBV28	TRBJ1-2	CASSLPGTGAYGYTF
TRBV6-1	TRBJ2-3	CASSEKGAGGDTQYF
TRBV9	TRBJ1-2	CASSGRVIYGYTF
TRBV11-1	TRBJ2-5	CASSPRRGARQETQYF
TRBV4-1	TRBJ1-1	CASSRNVVQGWDTEAFF
TRBV19	TRBJ2-3	CASSRQTSGLDTQYF
TRBV7-8	TRBJ2-1	CASSLAGQGVGEQFF
TRBV7-3	TRBJ2-1	CASSPGRADYNEQFF
TRBV6-1	TRBJ1-5	CASSEEVAGFQPQHF
TRBV10-2	TRBJ2-7	CASRPGGWDDTPTGYEQYF
TRBV5-1	TRBJ1-1	CASSLQTGNTEAFF
TRBV27	TRBJ2-3	CASSLGQGGMLDTQYF
TRBV27	TRBJ2-7	CASSLSGAGAYEQYF
TRBV9	TRBJ2-3	CASTSGGGVFDTQYF
TRBV4-2	TRBJ2-2	CASSQGGPENSLNTGELFF
TRBV6-5	TRBJ2-3	CASSYPDRRTQYF
TRBV7-9	TRBJ1-2	CASSLVGGNYGYTF
TRBV28	TRBJ1-2	CASSPIGDYYGYTF
TRBV2	TRBJ1-4	CASSRYPKNEKLFF
TRBV28	TRBJ2-3	CASSFRRNTQYF
TRBV7-9	TRBJ2-7	CASSFRTHGVGEQYF
TRBV2	TRBJ2-2	CASSDGFGELFF
TRBV19	TRBJ1-5	CASSLLTGRDQPQHF
TRBV19	TRBJ2-3	CASRRQGEGGTDTQYF
TRBV2	TRBJ2-5	CASSTSGGQETQYF
TRBV29-1	TRBJ1-2	CSVEGTGGFNYGYTF
TRBV13	TRBJ2-5	CASSLRGLQETQYF
TRBV5-8	TRBJ2-5	CASSLPGLADQETQYF
TRBV7-2	TRBJ2-1	CASSTRDYNEQFF
TRBV28	TRBJ2-7	CASSFSNSVEQYF
TRBV18	TRBJ2-1	CASHEANEQFF
TRBV7-2	TRBJ1-2	CASSLYRGGYTF
TRBV28	TRBJ1-2	CASIPGYRGGYTF
TRBV28	TRBJ1-4	CASSWAGEGTGEKLFF
TRBV18	TRBJ2-3	CASSPLARQGTPSTDTQYF
TRBV5-6	TRBJ2-1	CASSPMGGSVYNEQFF
TRBV9	TRBJ2-1	CASSRGGRTSGRSEQFF
TRBV12-2	TRBJ1-4	CASRQEVWGKLFF
TRBV29-1	TRBJ1-1	CSVVSPRNTEAFF
TRBV6-5	TRBJ1-1	CASSYIGDTEAFF